This entry features one TCR beta chain sequence. What it binds is not known. This sample was included in a study of molecular identifiers for immune sequencing clone quantification. TCRdb analysed the PCR reads with MiXCR anew, one entry per CDR3 protein. This table has about 320,000 distinct CDR3 sequences, 24% appearing once. General study results and limits: Under 1% of molecules in naive cells, but over 99% of effector molecules, belonged to clones above 20 RNA copies.

The sequence was collected from a human donor in good health. Some libraries in this study had Jurkat cell RNA spiked in. Sequenced: naive CD8+ T cells from blood, with Jurkat cell RNA spiked in. Sample subset: FACS-sorted CD8+CD4-CCR7+CD45RA+ naive T cells.

For the CDR3, the DNA is TGTGCCAGCAGTGCGCGACAGGGAATGAACACTGAAGCTTTCTTT. As protein: CASSARQGMNTEAFF. This rearrangement joins TRBV27 to TRBJ1-1; the match to TRBD1 covers 7 bases. Trimming removed 5 bases from V and 0 bases from J; junction bases left unmatched: 6. The germline gives CDR1 MNHEY, CDR2 SMNVEV (reference sequence). There are 15 residues in the CDR3.